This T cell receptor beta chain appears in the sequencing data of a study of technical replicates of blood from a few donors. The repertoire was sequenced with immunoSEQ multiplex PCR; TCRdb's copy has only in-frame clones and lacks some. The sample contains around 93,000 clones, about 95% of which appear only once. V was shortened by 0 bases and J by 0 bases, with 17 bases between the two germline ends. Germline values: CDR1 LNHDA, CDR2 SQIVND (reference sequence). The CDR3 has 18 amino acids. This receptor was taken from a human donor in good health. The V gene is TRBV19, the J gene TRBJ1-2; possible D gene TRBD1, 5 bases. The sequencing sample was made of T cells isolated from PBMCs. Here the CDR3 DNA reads TGTGCCAGTAGTATAGATCCCCCAGGGCTACGCCCTAACTATGGCTACACCTTC. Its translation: CASSIDPPGLRPNYGYTF.